The text below deals with one T cell receptor beta chain. Its antigen is not known. The ends lost 2 bases at V and 5 bases at J; junction bases unmatched: 14. CDR1 is MDHEN, CDR2 SYDVKM, per germline. The CDR3 length is 19 residues. Each sample came from a Caucasian adult donor living in Nashville, Tennessee. Division of CD4+ cells produced a CD45RA+ naive subset and a CD45RA-negative memory subset. The data originate from a study of shared clonotypes between healthy human individuals. The study's findings and limits: Sampling covered nothing but blood. Tissue TCR repertoires likely differ from those found in blood. The study generally estimated greater richness for naive than memory subsets.

Assay used: immunoSEQ multiplex PCR; TCRdb lists only in-frame clones, some missing. The sample has some 2.3 million clones, over 85% seen once. The sequenced material came from naive CD4+ T cells from PBMCs. Subset in this sample: CD45RA+ positively selected. The source is a man between 18 and 35 years old in good health. Some clones in this sample may be carry-over from other donors' samples. The chain uses TRBV28 and TRBJ2-1; TRBD2 matches at 11 bases. The CDR3 sequence is CASSLRGRPLTSGDNEQFF. The CDR3, as DNA: TGTGCCAGCAGTTTAAGGGGTCGCCCCCTGACTAGCGGGGACAATGAGCAGTTCTTC.